This passage covers 8 T cell receptor beta chains from one sample sequenced in a study of blood T cell repertoires in COVID-19. Some clones are missing from TCRdb's copy, which holds only in-frame ones; the method was immunoSEQ multiplex PCR. The sample records just over 300,000 clones, around nine tenths being singletons. The sequenced material came from peripheral blood. Receptor source: a woman aged 30 to 39 with COVID-19, enrolled during active disease.

The genes are TRBV7-8 and TRBJ2-1; D unclear. V gave up 6 bases and J gave up 6 bases, with 9 bases separating them. Germline V CDR1 and CDR2: SGHVS, FQNEAQ. The CDR3 sequence is 12 residues long. The DNA of the CDR3 is TGTGCCAGCAGTTCCAGAGGCAATGAGCAGTTCTTC. Protein product: CASSSRGNEQFF.

The J gene is TRBJ1-5, the V gene TRBV2; D unresolved. Trimming pared 2 bases from V and 4 bases from J, leaving 9 bases between. CDR3 length: 14 residues. Per germline, CDR1 SNHLY and CDR2 FYNNEI. The CDR3 loop reads CASSESDTNQPQHF. CDR3 bases: TGTGCCAGCAGTGAATCAGACACTAATCAGCCCCAGCATTTT.

The table lists this clone with a count of one. This rearrangement joins TRBV5-1 to TRBJ1-1, with 9 nucleotides matching TRBD1. Losses at the gene ends were 5 bases for V and 5 bases for J; bases not matched to a gene: 7. Germline values: CDR1 SGHRS, CDR2 YFSETQ. The CDR3 covers 14 residues. CDR3 DNA: TGCGCCAGCAGGCTACAGGGGGCGCTGACTGAAGCTTTCTTT. This encodes CASRLQGALTEAFF.

Ten or more counts support this clone. This chain joins TRBV4-2 and TRBJ1-5; tentatively, D is TRBD1 (6 bases). The CDR3 length is 15 residues. Between the trimmed V and J ends, which lost 2 bases and 3 bases, there was a span of 11 bases. Germline lookup yields CDR1 LGHNA and CDR2 YNFKEQ. The CDR3 sequence: CASSQHGQSNQPQHF. The CDR3 nucleotides read TGTGCCAGCAGCCAACATGGACAGTCCAATCAGCCCCAGCATTTT.

The V call is TRBV28, the J call TRBJ1-2; D is perhaps TRBD1 (5 bases). Trimming removed 6 bases from V and 4 bases from J, with 15 bases in between. Germline CDR1 MDHEN, CDR2 SYDVKM. The CDR3 length is 14 residues. In nucleotides, the CDR3 is TGTGCCAGCAGATGGGGAAGGGGTATCTATGGCTACACCTTC. Amino acids: CASRWGRGIYGYTF.

The chain carries TRBV7-3 and TRBJ1-6; unclear D gene. V lost 9 bases and J 7 bases, leaving 16 bases between the germline ends. The CDR3 loop spans 14 amino acids. Germline-derived CDR1 and CDR2 are SGHTA and FQGTGA. CDR3 in DNA: TGTGCCAGTCAAGCCCCCGGTCCCAATTCACCCCTCCACTTT. Its translation: CASQAPGPNSPLHF. The full variable domain, its missing parts supplied by reference TRBV7-3 and TRBJ1-6, is GAGVSQTPSNKVTEKGKYVELRCDPISGHTALYWYRQSLGQGPEFLIYFQGTGAADDSGLPNDRFFAVRPEGSVSTLKIQRTERGDSAVYLCASQAPGPNSPLHFGNGTRLTVT.

This rearrangement joins TRBV2 to TRBJ2-3; the D gene is possibly TRBD1 (6 bases). V lost 5 bases and J 0 bases, leaving 15 bases between the germline ends. The CDR3 has 16 residues. Looked up from germline, CDR1 is SNHLY and CDR2 is FYNNEI. CDR3 sequence: CASSKKNRASTDTQYF. The DNA of the CDR3 is TGTGCCAGCAGTAAGAAAAACAGGGCCAGCACAGATACGCAGTATTTT.

CDR3 loop: CASSLAAGGYYNEQFF. The CDR3 DNA is TGCGCCAGCAGCTTGGCAGCGGGGGGATACTACAATGAGCAGTTCTTC. This chain connects TRBV5-1 to TRBJ2-1; 9 bases match TRBD2. The germline V gene encodes CDR1 SGHRS and CDR2 YFSETQ. V gave up 0 bases and J gave up 3 bases; unmatched junction bases: 4. CDR3 length: 16 amino acids. The complete variable domain, with remaining parts taken from reference TRBV5-1 and TRBJ2-1, reads KAGVTQTPRYLIKTRGQQVTLSCSPISGHRSVSWYQQTPGQGLQFLFEYFSETQRNKGNFPGRFSGRQFSNSRSEMNVSTLELGDSALYLCASSLAAGGYYNEQFFGPGTRLTVL.